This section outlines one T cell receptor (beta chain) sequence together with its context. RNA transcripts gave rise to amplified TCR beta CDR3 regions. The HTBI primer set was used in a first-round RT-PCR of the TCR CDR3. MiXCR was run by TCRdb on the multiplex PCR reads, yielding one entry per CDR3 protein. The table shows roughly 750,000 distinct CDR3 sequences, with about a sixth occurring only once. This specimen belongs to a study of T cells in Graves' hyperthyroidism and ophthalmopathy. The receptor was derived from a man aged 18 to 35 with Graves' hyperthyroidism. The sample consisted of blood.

The CDR3: CASSLAGGGFF. Written as DNA, the CDR3 is TGTGCCAGCAGCCTAGCGGGAGGGGGGTTCTTC. The chain couples TRBV6-2 or TRBV6-3 to TRBJ2-1; TRBD2 matches 12 bases. The CDR3 contains 11 residues. V lost 6 bases to trimming and J lost 15 bases; unmatched junction nucleotides: 3. Germline lookup yields CDR1 MNHEY and CDR2 SVGEGT.